These 23 T cell receptor beta chains share one sample of origin, sequenced in a study of tumor and adjacent non-tumor tissue in lung cancer (dated by TCRdb to the late 2010s). RNA was isolated from bulk unsorted tissue, and RNA quality was assessed with a NanoDrop ND-1000 and an Agilent 2100. The library relied on multiplex PCR. The sequencing machine was an Illumina HiSeq 2500. TCRbeta libraries were built by three rounds of nested PCR using primers (Table S4), following protocols modified from ARM-PCR. TCRdb reprocessed the public reads (quality trimming at Q25 with fastp, clone calling with MiXCR) and kept in-frame beta chains. Identical CDR3 proteins give one entry, which carries the most common genes and DNA. Across this sample there are about 200,000 distinct CDR3 sequences, with about 76% seen only once. Of the sample, about 25% is held by the ten largest clones. Sequencing was carried out using lung tumor tissue. The receptors derive from a man between 60 and 75 years old with non-small cell lung cancer.

This clonotype came up once. The V and J genes are TRBV6-1 and TRBJ2-3; D uncertain. Trimming took off 1 base at V and 6 bases at J, with 14 bases between the two ends. The CDR3 extends over 15 amino acids. Germline V gives CDR1 MNHNS, CDR2 SASEGT. The CDR3 protein is CASSEGPQWCDTQYF. CDR3 nucleotides: TGTGCCAGCAGTGAAGGACCCCAGTGGTGTGATACGCAGTATTTT.

This clonotype has a count of ten or more. The chain combines TRBV29-1 with TRBJ1-1, with 9 bases lining up with TRBD1. The V and J ends lost 4 bases and 10 bases, in that order; junction bases with no gene match: 4. This CDR3 comprises 11 residues. CDR1 is SQVTM and CDR2 is ANQGSEA in the germline V gene. CDR3 region: CSVATGGPAFF. DNA of the CDR3: TGCAGCGTTGCGACAGGGGGGCCAGCTTTCTTT. Based on the CDR3 plus reference TRBV29-1 and TRBJ1-1, the full variable domain is SAVISQKPSRDICQRGTSLTIQCQVDSQVTMMFWYRQQPGQSLTLIATANQGSEATYESGFVIDKFPISRPNLTFSTLTVSNMSPEDSSIYLCSVATGGPAFFGQGTRLTVV.

The chain couples TRBV28 to TRBJ1-1; D might be TRBD1 (5 bases). V was pared by 5 bases and J by 9 bases, with 13 bases between. The CDR3 consists of 12 residues. The germline V gene has CDR1 MDHEN and CDR2 SYDVKM. The CDR3 coding sequence is TGTGCCAGCAGTAGGGGAGATCGGAAAGCTTTCTTT. It yields the protein CASSRGDRKAFF.

In regard to this clonotype: A read error may be the cause here, since a much bigger clone is one base away. The chain joins TRBV4-1 to TRBJ2-1, with 7 bases lining up with TRBD1. Per germline, CDR1 MGHRA and CDR2 YSYEKL. The CDR3 loop spans 14 amino acids. J was trimmed by 5 bases and V by 3 bases; bases with no gene match: 4. The CDR3 loop is CASSHGDRNNEQFF. CDR3 bases: TGCGCCAGCAGCCATGGGGACAGAAACAATGAGCAGTTCTTC.

Points on this clonotype: A read error is likely, as this CDR3 ends without the conserved phenylalanine or tryptophan. The chain couples TRBV29-1 to TRBJ1-6; D uncertain. Germline lookup yields CDR1 SQVTM and CDR2 ANQGSEA. The CDR3 runs to 13 residues. Trimming shortened V by 0 bases and J by 10 bases, and 10 bases separated the two germline ends. The DNA of the CDR3 is TGCAGCGTTGAAGAAGCGCTAAACTCACCCCTCCACTCT. It yields the protein CSVEEALNSPLHS.

Comment on this clonotype: At one of its ends the junction is not consistent with the germline gene, which may arise from a read error. The chain links TRBV11-2 to TRBJ1-4; no clear D. The CDR3 consists of 13 residues. CDR1 and CDR2 (germline): SGHAT, FQNNGV. CDR3 in amino acids: CASSTGLNEKPLF. The CDR3 DNA follows: TGTGCCAGCAGTACCGGACTGAATGAAAAACCGTTATTT.

This clonotype is a singleton in its sample. One end of the junction varies from germline; a read error may be responsible. The V call is TRBV29-1, the J call TRBJ1-4; D not certain. Per germline, CDR1 SQVTM and CDR2 ANQGSEA. The CDR3 runs 13 residues. The CDR3 nucleotides read TGTAGCGTTGTCGGAGCAACTAATGAAAAACTGTTTTTT. Its translation: CSVVGATNEKLFF. Using reference TRBV29-1 and TRBJ1-4 for the parts outside the CDR3, the full variable domain is SAVISQKPSRDICQRGTSLTIQCQVDSQVTMMFWYRQQPGQSLTLIATANQGSEATYESGFVIDKFPISRPNLTFSTLTVSNMSPEDSSIYLCSVVGATNEKLFFGSGTQLSVL.

Worth noting for this clonotype: One junction end disagrees with the germline gene, perhaps due to a read error. This chain joins TRBV5-6 and TRBJ1-1; D gene unclear. Germline CDR1 reads SGHDT; CDR2 reads YYEEEE. The CDR3 has 15 residues. The CDR3 region is CANSFSKRSNTEAFF. The CDR3 DNA reads TGTGCCAACAGCTTTTCAAAGAGGTCGAACACTGAAGCTTTCTTT.

In regard to this clonotype: The junction does not match germline at one end; this may be a read error. V usage is TRBV20-1 and J usage is TRBJ2-5; TRBD1 agrees at 8 bases. The CDR3 has 16 amino acids. Germline V gene lookup returns CDR1 DFQATT and CDR2 SNEGSKA (reference sequence). The CDR3 DNA sequence: TGCAGTGCTAGAGATGCCAGCAGGGACAGGAAAGAGACCCGGTACTTC. Translation: CSARDASRDRKETRYF.

On this clonotype: Since a much larger clone is just one base distant, this may be a read error. J is TRBJ1-4 and V is TRBV20-1; the match to TRBD1 covers 11 bases. Germline V gene data show CDR1 as DFQATT and CDR2 as SNEGSKA (reference sequence). The CDR3 consists of 16 residues. CDR3 sequence: CSGRGPRDRGNEKLFF. The CDR3 region has the DNA TGCAGTGGTAGAGGACCCCGGGACAGGGGGAATGAAAAACTGTTTTTT.

This clonotype was observed once. At one of its ends the junction is not consistent with the germline gene, which may arise from a read error. V gene TRBV20-1 combines with J gene TRBJ1-1, with unresolved D. The CDR3 totals 15 residues. Germline CDR1 is DFQATT and CDR2 is SNEGSKA (reference sequence). CDR3 sequence (DNA): TGTAGTGCTGAGGACCCTACGAAAGGGAACACTGAAGCTTTCTTT. Residues: CSAEDPTKGNTEAFF.

Of note for this clonotype: At one end, the junction sequence differs from germline, possibly due to a read error. The chain employs TRBV11-2 and TRBJ2-3; TRBD2 agrees at 7 bases. The germline CDR1 and CDR2 sequences are SGHAT and FQNNGV. The CDR3 totals 19 residues. The CDR3 DNA reads as TGTACCAGCAGTGGGAGGACTAGTGGGGGGACCAAACTCACAGATACGCAGTATTTT. It encodes CTSSGRTSGGTKLTDTQYF.

Regarding this clonotype: One base away lies a much larger clone, so this may be a sequencing read error. V and J are TRBV20-1 and TRBJ2-5; 8 nucleotides agree with TRBD2. The CDR3 has 15 amino acids. Germline CDR1 DFQATT, CDR2 SNEGSKA (reference sequence). The CDR3 reads CCAPLTGGRLGTQYF. As DNA, the CDR3 is TGCTGTGCCCCACTCACGGGAGGGAGACTTGGAACCCAGTACTTC.

Comments on this clonotype: The junction departs from the called germline gene at one end, perhaps through a read error. The chain is built from TRBV6-5 and TRBJ1-2; D is uncertain. Germline V gene data show CDR1 as MNHEY and CDR2 as SVGAGI. The CDR3 runs to 13 residues. The DNA for the CDR3 is TGTGCCATCAGTTACTCTGAGCGGGATGGTTACACCTTC. As protein: CAISYSERDGYTF.

The chain is built from TRBV29-1 and TRBJ2-2; 7 bases are shared with TRBD1. Germline V gene sequence: CDR1 SQVTM, CDR2 ANQGSEA. CDR3 length: 12 residues. V gave up 5 bases and J gave up 16 bases; unmatched junction bases: 13. CDR3 in DNA: TGCAGCGTTCAGACTGCCACAGGGGTGCCGTTTTTT. Translated: CSVQTATGVPFF.

In its sample, this clonotype was seen many times. The rearrangement joins TRBV4-3 to TRBJ1-2, with a weak D call TRBD1 (5 bases). V was shortened by 3 bases and J by 4 bases, with 9 bases between the two germline ends. The CDR3 runs 13 residues. Germline V gives CDR1 LGHNA, CDR2 YSLEER. The CDR3 DNA is TGCGCCAGCAGCCAGGACGGGACCTATGGCTACACCTTC. It encodes CASSQDGTYGYTF.

The rearrangement links TRBV7-8 to TRBJ2-3, with 7 nucleotides matching TRBD2. The CDR3 consists of 14 residues. CDR1 and CDR2 from the germline V gene are SGHVS and FQNEAQ. With V trimmed by 5 bases and J by 10 bases, 12 bases remained unmatched. CDR3 sequence (DNA): TGTGCCAGCAGCCTGCGGGAGAACATAAATTCGCAGTATTTT. This translates into CASSLRENINSQYF.

Details on this clonotype: At one boundary the junction diverges from the germline segment, which might be a read error. The chain carries TRBV20-1 and TRBJ2-3, with D tentatively TRBD2 (5 bases). This CDR3 is built from 15 residues. Per the germline V gene, CDR1 is DFQATT and CDR2 is SNEGSKA (reference sequence). CDR3 amino acids: CSANRRVLGTDTLYF. The CDR3 DNA is TGTAGTGCTAATAGGCGGGTGTTGGGCACAGATACGCTATATTTT.

The rearrangement links TRBV20-1 to TRBJ1-6, with D tentatively TRBD1 (5 bases). This CDR3 has 13 amino acids. Germline V gene lookup returns CDR1 DFQATT and CDR2 SNEGSKA (reference sequence). V lost 8 bases and J lost 9, with 17 bases in between. The CDR3, as DNA: TGCAGTAACACCTTGACTGGGGCTTCACCCCTCCACTTT. Translation gives CSNTLTGASPLHF.

In regard to this clonotype: This clone may be a read error of a much larger clone one base away. This chain links TRBV20-1 with TRBJ1-2; a possible D gene is TRBD1 (6 bases). The germline V gene encodes CDR1 DFQATT and CDR2 SNEGSKA (reference sequence). The CDR3 is made up of 13 amino acids. V was shortened by 4 bases and J by 5 bases, with 14 bases between the two germline ends. The CDR3 protein is CSAMRDISYGYTF. In DNA, the CDR3 is TGCAGTGCTATGCGGGACATTTCGTATGGCTACACCTTC.

Details on this clonotype: At one of its ends the junction is not consistent with the germline gene, which may arise from a read error. The chain combines TRBV11-3 with TRBJ2-5, with 9 bases lining up with TRBD1. The CDR3 runs 16 residues. Per the germline V gene, CDR1 is SGHNT and CDR2 is YENEEA. The CDR3 here is CASSFIRTGASEAQYF. The CDR3 DNA follows: TGTGCCAGCAGCTTCATAAGGACAGGGGCCTCAGAGGCCCAGTACTTC.

As for this clonotype: Mismatch with germline at one junction end may stem from a read error. The CDR3 DNA follows: TGCAGTGCTAGATCCCTAGCAGGCTCCTACAGTGAGCAGTTCTTC. It codes for CSARSLAGSYSEQFF. This chain joins TRBV20-1 and TRBJ2-1; D is perhaps TRBD2 (5 bases). CDR3 length: 15 amino acids. Germline lookup yields CDR1 DFQATT and CDR2 SNEGSKA (reference sequence).

This chain joins TRBV4-2 and TRBJ2-7, with 8 positions matching TRBD2. The CDR3 covers 16 residues. Trimming cost V 0 bases and J 3 bases; bases outside gene matches: 7. Germline V lookup: CDR1 LGHNA, CDR2 YNFKEQ. CDR3 sequence (DNA): TGTGCCAGCAGCCAAGATTTCCCGACTAGCGTCTACGAGCAGTACTTC. It codes for CASSQDFPTSVYEQYF.